This TCR beta chain stems from a study of lymphopenia after photon versus proton radiotherapy. The method was immunoSEQ multiplex PCR; TCRdb's version includes in-frame clones alone and lacks a portion of them. The table has over 35,000 clones, around 84% seen once. Per germline, CDR1 MDHEN and CDR2 SYDVKM. V was clipped by 6 bases and J by 5 bases, with 29 bases between them. This CDR3 is built from 18 residues. The source material was peripheral blood, sampled from a patient treated with proton-based radiotherapy. This TCR was sampled from an older woman with pancreatic cancer. Some clones in this sample may be carry-over from other donors' samples. The chain employs TRBV28 and TRBJ2-7; tentatively, D is TRBD1 (6 bases). The CDR3 nucleotides are TGTGCCAGCAGGCCCCGGGACACGCTAGGAGTAGGTCTGCACGAGCAGTACTTC. It yields the protein CASRPRDTLGVGLHEQYF.